These 10 T cell receptor beta chains originate from one sample sequenced in a study of blood T cell repertoires in COVID-19. The data were produced by immunoSEQ multiplex PCR, yet TCRdb's version contains in-frame clones alone and is incomplete. The sample lists more than 90,000 clones, approximately 92% seen once, with over 5.5% in the top ten. Sequencing input: peripheral blood. These receptors came from a man aged 50 or older with active COVID-19.

The V and J genes are TRBV19 and TRBJ2-2; D gene unclear. This CDR3 spans 14 amino acids. The V end was cut by 3 bases, the J end by 1 base, with 6 bases between. CDR1 is LNHDA and CDR2 is SQIVND in the germline V gene (reference sequence). The CDR3 nucleotides read TGTGCCAGTAGTATGGTACAGAACACCGGGGAGCTGTTTTTT. The encoded protein is CASSMVQNTGELFF.

The genes are TRBV3-1 (or the pseudogene TRBV3-2) and TRBJ2-1; 8 positions match TRBD2. There are 16 residues in the CDR3. Germline V CDR1 and CDR2: LGHDT, YNNKEL (reference sequence). Trimming removed 1 base from V and 0 bases from J; junction bases left unmatched: 2. CDR3 coding DNA: TGTGCCAGCAGCCAAGGAAGCGGGGGCTCCTACAATGAGCAGTTCTTC. It codes for CASSQGSGGSYNEQFF.

The chain couples TRBV30 to TRBJ2-2; D is perhaps TRBD2 (7 bases). Germline V gene data show CDR1 as GTSNPN and CDR2 as SVGIG (reference sequence). The CDR3 runs to 16 residues. V lost 2 bases to trimming and J lost 3 bases, with 16 bases between them. The CDR3 reads CAWSLRGGWDTGELFF. DNA of the CDR3: TGTGCCTGGAGTCTTAGGGGGGGTTGGGACACCGGGGAGCTGTTTTTT.

The rearrangement joins TRBV27 to TRBJ2-3, with TRBD2 identical over 7 bases. Germline lookup yields CDR1 MNHEY and CDR2 SMNVEV (reference sequence). The CDR3 length is 15 residues. Germline trimming cut 6 bases from V and 1 base from J; bases unmatched to any gene: 7. The CDR3, as DNA: TGTGCCAGCAGCATCTCTAGCGGCCGCACAGATACGCAGTATTTT. Amino acids: CASSISSGRTDTQYF.

The chain has TRBV19 and TRBJ2-3; 8 nucleotides match TRBD2. This CDR3 region has 16 residues. V was pared by 5 bases and J by 4 bases, with 11 bases of the junction left unmatched. CDR1 is LNHDA and CDR2 is SQIVND in the germline V gene (reference sequence). The CDR3 DNA sequence: TGTGCCAGTAGTCCATATAGCGGGACTCTGCCAGATACGCAGTATTTT. Its translation: CASSPYSGTLPDTQYF.

In its sample, this clone was seen once. V usage is TRBV6-4 and J usage is TRBJ1-6, with unresolved D. There are 13 residues in the CDR3. Germline V gene data show CDR1 as MRHNA and CDR2 as SNTAGT. V gave up 5 bases and J gave up 4 bases, with 6 bases separating them. The CDR3 DNA reads TGTGCCAGCAGTCGGGAGTATAATTCACCCCTCCACTTT. Translating gives CASSREYNSPLHF.

CDR3 sequence: CASSPGQINEQYF. The CDR3 region has the DNA TGTGCCAGTAGCCCGGGACAGATTAACGAGCAGTACTTC. The V and J genes are TRBV19 and TRBJ2-7; 7 bases match TRBD1. Unmatched junction bases numbered 7, after V lost 6 bases and J lost 5 bases. The CDR3 sequence is 13 residues long. Germline values: CDR1 LNHDA, CDR2 SQIVND (reference sequence).

The chain carries TRBV20-1 and TRBJ2-6, with TRBD1 matching 8 bases. Germline V gene lookup returns CDR1 DFQATT and CDR2 SNEGSKA (reference sequence). This CDR3 is 17 amino acids long. The V and J ends lost 3 bases and 2 bases, in that order; junction bases with no gene match: 9. CDR3 sequence reads: CSASVAGGAPGANVLTF. The DNA of the CDR3 is TGCAGTGCTAGTGTCGCAGGGGGCGCTCCTGGGGCCAACGTCCTGACTTTC.

The J gene is TRBJ2-5, the V gene TRBV30; TRBD1 might be the D (6 bases). The CDR3 covers 13 residues. Trimming took off 4 bases at V and 1 base at J, with 10 bases between the two ends. Per the germline V gene, CDR1 is GTSNPN and CDR2 is SVGIG (reference sequence). CDR3 region: CAWTRDIQETQYF. The CDR3, as DNA: TGTGCCTGGACCAGGGACATCCAAGAGACCCAGTACTTC.

CDR3 region: CASPRDRSKAFF. CDR3 bases: TGTGCCAGCCCCCGGGACAGGTCGAAAGCTTTCTTT. The chain has TRBV6-5 and TRBJ1-1; 8 bases are shared with TRBD1. Germline values: CDR1 MNHEY, CDR2 SVGAGI. The CDR3 consists of 12 residues. Losses at the gene ends were 8 bases for V and 9 bases for J; bases not matched to a gene: 8.